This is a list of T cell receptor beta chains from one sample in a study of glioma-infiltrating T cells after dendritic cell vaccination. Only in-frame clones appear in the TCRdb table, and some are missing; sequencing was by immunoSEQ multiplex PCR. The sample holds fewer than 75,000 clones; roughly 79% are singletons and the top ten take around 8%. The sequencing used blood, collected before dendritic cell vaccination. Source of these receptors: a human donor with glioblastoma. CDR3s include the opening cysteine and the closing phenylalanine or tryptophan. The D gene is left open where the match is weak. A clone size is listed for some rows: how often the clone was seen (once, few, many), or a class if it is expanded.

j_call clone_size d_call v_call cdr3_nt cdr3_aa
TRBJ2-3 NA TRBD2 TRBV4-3 TGCGCCAGCAGCCAAGATCAGAAGGGAGGGGCTGGCACAGATACGCAGTATTTT CASSQDQKGGAGTDTQYF
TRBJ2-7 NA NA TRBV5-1 TGCGCCAGCAGGGTATCGGGCTCCTACGAGCAGTACTTC CASRVSGSYEQYF
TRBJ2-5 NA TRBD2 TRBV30 TGTGCCTGGAACTGGGACTATCAAGAGACCCAGTACTTC CAWNWDYQETQYF
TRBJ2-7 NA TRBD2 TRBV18 TGTGCCAGCTCACAAGCGGGGGGCTACGAGCAGTACTTC CASSQAGGYEQYF
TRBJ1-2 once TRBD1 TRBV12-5 TGTGCTAGTGGCCCCGGGACAGGGTTCTATGGCTACACCTTC CASGPGTGFYGYTF
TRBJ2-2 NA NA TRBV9 TGTGCCAGCAGCGTAGCTGAGGAGGGTCGGGCGAGCACCGGGGAGCTGTTTTTT CASSVAEEGRASTGELFF
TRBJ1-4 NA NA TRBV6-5 TGTGCCAGCAGTCAGGGTATAGGTAATGAAAAACTGTTTTTT CASSQGIGNEKLFF
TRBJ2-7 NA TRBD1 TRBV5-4 TGTGCCAGCAGGCCGGACAGGGCCTACGAGCAGTACTTC CASRPDRAYEQYF
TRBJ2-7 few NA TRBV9 TGTGCCAGCAGCGTAGTCTCTGGGGCGGAGACGTACGAGCAGTACTTC CASSVVSGAETYEQYF
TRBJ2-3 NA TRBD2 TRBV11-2 TGTGCCAGCAGCGGACTAGTTAGATATACGCAGTATTTT CASSGLVRYTQYF
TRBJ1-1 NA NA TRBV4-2 TGTGCCAGCAGCACTCGACAGATGAACACTGAAGCTTTCTTT CASSTRQMNTEAFF
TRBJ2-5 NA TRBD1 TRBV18 TGTGCCAGCTCACCACGCGCTTCAACCGGGACAGGGGTACAAGAGACCCAGTACTTC CASSPRASTGTGVQETQYF
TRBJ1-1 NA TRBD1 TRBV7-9 TGTGCCAGCAGCCCGTACCCCGGGACAGGTTCCTCTGAAGCTTTCTTT CASSPYPGTGSSEAFF
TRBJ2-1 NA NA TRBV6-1 TGTGCCAGCAGTGAATCTTTTCCGTCGGGTGAGCAGTTCTTC CASSESFPSGEQFF
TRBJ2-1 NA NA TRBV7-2 TGTGCCAGCAGCTGGGCCAGGGGAAATGAGCAGTTCTTC CASSWARGNEQFF
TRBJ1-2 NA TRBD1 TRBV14 TGTGCCAGCAGCCAAGGCCCAGGGGGGAGCGATGGCTACACCTTC CASSQGPGGSDGYTF
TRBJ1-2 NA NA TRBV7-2 TGTGCCAGCAGGAAAACCGCAGGGGAGCTCTGGGGCTACACCTTC CASRKTAGELWGYTF
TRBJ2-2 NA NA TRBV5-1 TGCGCCAGCAGCCCACTAAGAAACCCGGGGGAGCTGTTTTTT CASSPLRNPGELFF
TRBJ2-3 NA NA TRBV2 TGTGCCAGCAGTTGGGACAATGAGGATACGCAGTATTTT CASSWDNEDTQYF
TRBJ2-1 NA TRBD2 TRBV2 TGTGCCAGCAGTGCGGGACTAAACAATGAGCAGTTCTTC CASSAGLNNEQFF
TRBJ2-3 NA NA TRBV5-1 TGCGCCAGCAGCTTCGGGGAGTGGGAAGATACGCAGTATTTT CASSFGEWEDTQYF
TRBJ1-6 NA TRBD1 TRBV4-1 TGCGCCAGCAGCCAAGGGACAGGGAGCTCCTATAATTCACCCCTCCACTTT CASSQGTGSSYNSPLHF
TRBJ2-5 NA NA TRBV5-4 TGTGCCAGCAGCTTGGATGAACTTCAAGAGACCCAGTACTTC CASSLDELQETQYF
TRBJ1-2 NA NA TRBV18 TGTGCCAGCTCACCACCTACACAGAACTATGGCTACACCTTC CASSPPTQNYGYTF
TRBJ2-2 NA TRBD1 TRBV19 TGTGCCAGTAGTACGTCACAGGGGACCTACACCGGGGAGCTGTTTTTT CASSTSQGTYTGELFF
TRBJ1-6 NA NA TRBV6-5 TGTGCCAGCAGGGGAGGTTATAATTCACCCCTCCACTTT CASRGGYNSPLHF
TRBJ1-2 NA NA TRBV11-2 TGTGCCAGCAGCTTAGATTCGCAGAGCTACACCTTC CASSLDSQSYTF
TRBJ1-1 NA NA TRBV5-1 TGCGCCAGCAGCTTACAAACAGGACCGAACACTGAAGCTTTCTTT CASSLQTGPNTEAFF
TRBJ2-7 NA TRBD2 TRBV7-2 TGTGCCAGCAGCTTAGAGCGGGAATACGAGCAGTACTTC CASSLEREYEQYF
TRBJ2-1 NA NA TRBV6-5 TGTGCCAGCATGACGGTGCGAGGTGAGCAGTTCTTC CASMTVRGEQFF
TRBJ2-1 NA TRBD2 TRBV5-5 TGTGCCAGCGCCTCTAGCGGGGGCTACAATGAGCAGTTCTTC CASASSGGYNEQFF
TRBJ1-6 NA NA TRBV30 TGTGCCTGGAGTGGCAGGGTGGCTTATAATTCACCCCTCCACTTT CAWSGRVAYNSPLHF
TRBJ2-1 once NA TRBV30 TGTGCCTTAAGTCAGTACAATGAGCAGTTCTTC CALSQYNEQFF
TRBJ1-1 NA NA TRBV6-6 TGTGCCAGCAGCCAACAATGGAACACTGAAGCTTTCTTT CASSQQWNTEAFF
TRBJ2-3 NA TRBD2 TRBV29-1 TGCAGCGTTGAAGGTGGGACTAGCGGGGGGCTAAGCACAGATACGCAGTATTTT CSVEGGTSGGLSTDTQYF
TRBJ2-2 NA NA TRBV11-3 TGTGCCAGCAGCTTAGGAGGAGCTACCGGGGAGCTGTTTTTT CASSLGGATGELFF
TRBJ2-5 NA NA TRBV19 TGTGCCAGCAAACCTTCCCTCACGCGGCAAGAGACCCAGTACTTC CASKPSLTRQETQYF
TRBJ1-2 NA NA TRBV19 TGTGCCAGTAGCCTAGTGGTCCCACCCTATGGCTACACCTTC CASSLVVPPYGYTF
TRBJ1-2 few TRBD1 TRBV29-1 TGCAGCGTTTCAGGACAGGGGTTTGGCTACACCTTC CSVSGQGFGYTF
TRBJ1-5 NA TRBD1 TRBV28 TGTGCCAGCAGTTCTCCCGCGGTGGGACAGGCGAATCAGCCCCAGCATTTT CASSSPAVGQANQPQHF
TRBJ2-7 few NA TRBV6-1 TGTGCCAGCAGTGAAGCGAGTAGCTACGAGCAGTACTTC CASSEASSYEQYF
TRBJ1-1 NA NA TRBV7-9 TGTGCCAGCAGCTTAGCAGGGGCTACTGTTGAAGCTTTCTTT CASSLAGATVEAFF
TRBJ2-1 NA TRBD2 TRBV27 TGTGCCAGCACCCAAGGGAGGGGAAGCTCCTACAATGAGCAGTTCTTC CASTQGRGSSYNEQFF
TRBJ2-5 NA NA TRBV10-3 TGTGCCATCAGTGAGTCGGGGCCGTGGGCCCAGTACTTC CAISESGPWAQYF
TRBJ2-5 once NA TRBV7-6 TGTGCCAGCAGCTCCGGCAGGGGGGCGCAAGAGACCCAGTACTTC CASSSGRGAQETQYF
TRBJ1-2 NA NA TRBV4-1 TGCGCCAGCAGCCAAGATACGGGGAAGGATGGCTACACCTTC CASSQDTGKDGYTF
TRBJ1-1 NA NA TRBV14 TGTGCCAGCAGCCAACTCCGGAACACTGAAGCTTTCTTT CASSQLRNTEAFF
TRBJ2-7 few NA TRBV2 TGTGCCAGCAGGCCACAGGGTGGCTACGAGCAGTACTTC CASRPQGGYEQYF
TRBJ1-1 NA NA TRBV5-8 TGTGCCAGCAGCCTGCCTATTTGGGACTACAACACTGAAGCTTTCTTT CASSLPIWDYNTEAFF
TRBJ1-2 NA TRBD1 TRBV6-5 TGTGCAGCAAAGGCAGGGGGAGGATATGGCTACACCTTT CAAKAGGGYGYTF
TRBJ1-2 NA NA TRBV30 TGTGCCTGGAGTGTGGCAGGGTTCGGTGCTAACTATGGCTACACCTTC CAWSVAGFGANYGYTF
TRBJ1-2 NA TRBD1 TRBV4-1 TGCGCCAGCAGCCGAGAGGGACAGAACTATGGCTACACCTTC CASSREGQNYGYTF
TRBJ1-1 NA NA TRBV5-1 TGCGCCAGCAGCTTGAAGGAGGACACTGAAGCTTTCTTT CASSLKEDTEAFF
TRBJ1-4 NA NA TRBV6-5 TGTGCCAGCAGTTCTCTCCGGTTGCGTGAAAAACTGTTTTTT CASSSLRLREKLFF
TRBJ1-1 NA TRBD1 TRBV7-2 TGTGCCAGCAGCCCGGACAGGTGGAACACTGAAGCTTTCTTT CASSPDRWNTEAFF
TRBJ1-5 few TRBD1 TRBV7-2 TGTGCCAGCAGCTTCTCTACAGGGGACAATCAGCCCCAGCATTTT CASSFSTGDNQPQHF
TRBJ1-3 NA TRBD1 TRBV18 TGTGCCAGCTCACCAAGACAGGGACCGGATGGAAACACCATATATTTT CASSPRQGPDGNTIYF